These 15 T cell receptor beta chains were all obtained from the same sample, sequenced in a study of T cell responses to AZD1222 COVID-19 vaccine. Method: immunoSEQ multiplex PCR; TCRdb's copy keeps in-frame clones and lacks some. The sample holds some 150,000 clones, 85% to 90% seen once. This material consisted of peripheral blood, taken on day 0 of AZD1222 vaccination. Source of these receptors: an adult in good health.

This rearrangement joins TRBV9 to TRBJ2-3; a weak D match, TRBD2 (6 bases). The CDR3 is 16 amino acids. Germline CDR1 is SGDLS and CDR2 is YYNGEE. Trimming cost V 3 bases and J 1 base, with 15 bases left between them. CDR3 DNA sequence: TGTGCCAGCAGCGACGGAGGAGCGGGCGGCACAGATACGCAGTATTTT. Its translation is CASSDGGAGGTDTQYF.

The chain carries TRBV9 and TRBJ2-2; D unresolved. The length of the CDR3 is 14 residues. The V and J ends lost 1 base and 4 bases respectively, with 8 bases between them. Germline lookup yields CDR1 SGDLS and CDR2 YYNGEE. The CDR3 sequence: CASSVMTGTGELFF. DNA for the CDR3: TGTGCCAGCAGCGTAATGACGGGCACCGGGGAGCTGTTTTTT.

The chain couples TRBV19 to TRBJ2-3; D not resolved. Germline V gene data show CDR1 as LNHDA and CDR2 as SQIVND (reference sequence). Trimming took 0 bases from V and 0 from J, leaving 10 bases between them. The CDR3 is 16 amino acids. In DNA, the CDR3 is TGTGCCAGTAGTATAGACAGACGAATAAGCACAGATACGCAGTATTTT. Its protein is CASSIDRRISTDTQYF.

The genes are TRBV7-2 and TRBJ1-5, with D possibly being TRBD1 (5 bases). Trimming took 1 base from V and 5 from J, leaving 12 bases between them. Per germline, CDR1 SGHTA and CDR2 FQGNSA. The length of the CDR3 is 15 residues. CDR3 coding DNA: TGTGCCAGCAGCTTAGGGGACCTTAGGGATCAGCCCCAGCATTTT. Protein: CASSLGDLRDQPQHF.

The chain is built from TRBV9 and TRBJ2-1, with TRBD2 matching 10 bases. Germline V CDR1 and CDR2: SGDLS, YYNGEE. After removal of 2 bases from V and 8 bases from J, the junction contained 4 bases not matched to a gene. This CDR3 region has 14 residues. In DNA, the CDR3 is TGTGCCAGCAGCGTTAGCGGGAGGTCTGATGAGCAGTTCTTC. It is translated as CASSVSGRSDEQFF.

The V and J genes are TRBV6-6 and TRBJ2-7, with D perhaps matching TRBD1 (6 bases). CDR3 length equals 13 residues. Trimming cost V 5 bases and J 2 bases, with 10 bases left between them. Germline V lookup: CDR1 MNHNY, CDR2 SVGAGI (reference sequence). The CDR3 protein is CASSPGVPYEQYF. CDR3 in DNA: TGTGCCAGCAGTCCAGGGGTTCCCTACGAGCAGTACTTC.

The rearrangement uses TRBV19 and TRBJ1-2, with no clear D. Germline assignment: CDR1 LNHDA and CDR2 SQIVND (reference sequence). V lost 3 bases and J lost 1, with 6 bases in between. The CDR3 spans 13 residues. Here the CDR3 reads CASSIGLNYGYTF. CDR3 nucleotides: TGTGCCAGTAGTATCGGGCTTAACTATGGCTACACCTTC.

The V and J genes are TRBV5-4 and TRBJ1-6; 10 bases are shared with TRBD1. CDR1 and CDR2 (germline): SGHNT, YYREEE (reference sequence). V was pared by 4 bases and J by 10 bases, with 5 bases of the junction left unmatched. The CDR3 runs 14 residues. The CDR3 sequence is CASSRGQGESPLHF. The CDR3 region has the DNA TGTGCCAGCAGCCGTGGACAGGGGGAATCACCCCTCCACTTT.

J is TRBJ1-1 and V is TRBV3-1 (or the pseudogene TRBV3-2); D not resolved. The CDR3 spans 14 residues. V lost 1 base and J lost 4, with 10 bases in between. Germline V lookup: CDR1 LGHDT, CDR2 YNNKEL (reference sequence). The CDR3 loop reads CASSQVEGGTEAFF. Here the CDR3 DNA reads TGTGCCAGCAGCCAAGTGGAGGGTGGCACTGAAGCTTTCTTT.

This sequence joins TRBV5-5 and TRBJ1-3, with a possible D match to TRBD1 (6 bases). Germline lookup yields CDR1 SGHKS and CDR2 YYEKEE (reference sequence). With 3 bases removed from V and 0 bases from J, the gap between germline ends came to 13 bases. This CDR3 contains 16 residues. CDR3 sequence reads: CASSSDDRISGNTIYF. CDR3 DNA sequence: TGTGCCAGCAGCTCGGACGACAGGATCTCTGGAAACACCATATATTTT. Full variable domain (rest looked up from reference TRBV5-5 and TRBJ1-3): DAGVTQSPTHLIKTRGQQVTLRCSPISGHKSVSWYQQVLGQGPQFIFQYYEKEERGRGNFPDRFSARQFPNYSSELNVNALLLGDSALYLCASSSDDRISGNTIYFGEGSWLTVV.

CDR3 protein: CASPGGSPRISAKLFF. DNA for the CDR3: TGTGCCAGCCCCGGGGGGAGCCCTCGTATATCGGCCAAACTGTTTTTT. The V and J genes are TRBV27 and TRBJ1-4; perhaps TRBD1 as D (5 bases). V lost 8 bases to trimming and J lost 11 bases, with 27 bases between them. The CDR3 has 16 amino acids. CDR1 MNHEY and CDR2 SMNVEV come from the germline V gene (reference sequence).

The CDR3 reads CASSLGLRPAKNIQYF. In nucleotides, the CDR3 is TGTGCCAGCAGTTTGGGACTCCGTCCGGCCAAAAACATTCAGTACTTC. This chain connects TRBV28 to TRBJ2-4; D is possibly TRBD2 (6 bases). The length of the CDR3 is 16 residues. The V gene lost 3 bases and the J gene lost 1 base, with 13 bases spanning the gap. Germline CDR1 is MDHEN and CDR2 is SYDVKM.

V gene TRBV15 combines with J gene TRBJ1-2; D gene unclear. Germline CDR1 reads LNHNV; CDR2 reads YYDKDF (reference sequence). CDR3 length: 16 amino acids. The V and J ends lost 0 bases and 8 bases respectively, with 19 bases between them. For the CDR3, the DNA is TGTGCCACCAGCAGAGATCACGCGTTAGAGACGGGAGGCTACACCTTC. Translation: CATSRDHALETGGYTF.

This clone was seen only a few times. The chain has TRBV11-3 and TRBJ2-5; D possibly corresponds to TRBD2 (5 bases). Trimming shortened V by 5 bases and J by 1 base, and 17 bases separated the two germline ends. CDR1 SGHNT and CDR2 YENEEA come from the germline V gene. The length of the CDR3 is 16 residues. The CDR3, as DNA: TGTGCCAGCAGCGCCGGGAACAGAGGCAGCCAAGAGACCCAGTACTTC. It codes for CASSAGNRGSQETQYF.

The chain combines TRBV23-1 with TRBJ2-7; no firm D call. TRBV23-1 is an open reading frame, and its role is uncertain. V was shortened by 2 bases and J by 2 bases, with 10 bases between the two germline ends. This CDR3 contains 14 residues. CDR3 DNA sequence: TGCGCCAGCAGTCAACATACGATTCCCTACGAGCAGTACTTC. It translates to CASSQHTIPYEQYF.